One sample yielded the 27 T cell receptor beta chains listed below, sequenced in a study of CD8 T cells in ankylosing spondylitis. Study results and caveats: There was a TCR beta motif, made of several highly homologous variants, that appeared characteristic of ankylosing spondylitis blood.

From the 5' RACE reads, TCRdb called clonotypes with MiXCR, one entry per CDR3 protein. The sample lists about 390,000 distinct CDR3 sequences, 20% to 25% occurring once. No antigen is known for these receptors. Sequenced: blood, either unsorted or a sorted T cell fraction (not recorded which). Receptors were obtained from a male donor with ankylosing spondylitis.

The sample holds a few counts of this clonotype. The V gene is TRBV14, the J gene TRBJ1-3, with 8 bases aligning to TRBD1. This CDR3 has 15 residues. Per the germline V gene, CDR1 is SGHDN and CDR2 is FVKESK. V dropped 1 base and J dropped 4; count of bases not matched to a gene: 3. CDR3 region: CASSQARTGGNTIYF. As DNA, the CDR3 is TGTGCCAGCAGCCAAGCCCGGACAGGGGGAAACACCATATATTTT.

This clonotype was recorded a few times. The CDR3 DNA reads as TGTGCCAGCAGCCTTGGGTCTCCCATCGGCAATCAGCCCCAGCATTTT. It translates to CASSLGSPIGNQPQHF. The chain recombines TRBV12-3 or TRBV12-4 with TRBJ1-5; D is undetermined. The CDR3 runs to 16 residues. Between the trimmed V and J ends, which lost 6 bases and 2 bases, there was a span of 17 bases.

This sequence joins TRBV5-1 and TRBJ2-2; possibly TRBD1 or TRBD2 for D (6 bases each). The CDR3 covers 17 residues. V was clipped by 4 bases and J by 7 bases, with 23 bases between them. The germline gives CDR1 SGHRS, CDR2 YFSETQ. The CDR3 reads CASSPRGRGRGNGELFF. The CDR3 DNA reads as TGCGCCAGCAGCCCAAGGGGCCGGGGGCGCGGGAACGGGGAGCTGTTTTTT.

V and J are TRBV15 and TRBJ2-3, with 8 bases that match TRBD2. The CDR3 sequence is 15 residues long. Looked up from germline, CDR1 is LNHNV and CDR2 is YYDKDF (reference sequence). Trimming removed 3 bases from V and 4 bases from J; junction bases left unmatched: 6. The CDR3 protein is CATSRGLEFSDTQYF. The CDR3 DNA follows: TGTGCCACCAGCAGGGGACTAGAATTCTCAGATACGCAGTATTTT.

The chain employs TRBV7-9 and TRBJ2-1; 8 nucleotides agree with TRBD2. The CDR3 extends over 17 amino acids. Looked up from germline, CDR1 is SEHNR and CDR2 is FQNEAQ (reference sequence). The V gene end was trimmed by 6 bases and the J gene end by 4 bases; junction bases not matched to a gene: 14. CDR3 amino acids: CASSTQMWPSGYNEQFF. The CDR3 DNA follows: TGTGCCAGCAGTACCCAGATGTGGCCTAGCGGGTACAATGAGCAGTTCTTC.

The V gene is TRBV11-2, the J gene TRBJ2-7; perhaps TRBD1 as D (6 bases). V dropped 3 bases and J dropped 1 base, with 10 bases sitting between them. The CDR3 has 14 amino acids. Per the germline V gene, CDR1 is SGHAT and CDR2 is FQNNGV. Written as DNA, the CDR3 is TGTGCCAGCAGCTTTTGGACAGAGTCCTACGAGCAGTACTTC. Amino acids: CASSFWTESYEQYF. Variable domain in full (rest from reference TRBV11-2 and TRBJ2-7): EAGVAQSPRYKIIEKRQSVAFWCNPISGHATLYWYQQILGQGPKLLIQFQNNGVVDDSQLPKDRFSAERLKGVDSTLKIQPAKLEDSAVYLCASSFWTESYEQYFGPGTRLTVT.

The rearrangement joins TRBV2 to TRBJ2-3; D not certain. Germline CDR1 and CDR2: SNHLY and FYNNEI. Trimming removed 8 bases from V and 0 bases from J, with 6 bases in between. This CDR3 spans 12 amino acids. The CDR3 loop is CASAESTDTQYF. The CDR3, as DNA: TGTGCCAGCGCAGAGAGCACAGATACGCAGTATTTT.

CDR3 region: CASSFTPRADEKLFF. In DNA form, the CDR3 reads TGTGCCAGCAGTTTTACCCCCCGGGCCGATGAAAAACTGTTTTTT. The chain links TRBV27 to TRBJ1-4; D not resolved. V gave up 3 bases and J gave up 6 bases, with 14 bases separating them. Germline V CDR1 and CDR2: MNHEY, SMNVEV (reference sequence). The CDR3 contains 15 residues.

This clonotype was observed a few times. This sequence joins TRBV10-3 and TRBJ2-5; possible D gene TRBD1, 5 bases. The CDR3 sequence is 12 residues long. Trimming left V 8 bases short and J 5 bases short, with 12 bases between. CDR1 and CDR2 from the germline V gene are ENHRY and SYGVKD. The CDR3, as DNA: TGTGCCATCTCCCAGGGCCGTGAGACCCAGTACTTC. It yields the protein CAISQGRETQYF.

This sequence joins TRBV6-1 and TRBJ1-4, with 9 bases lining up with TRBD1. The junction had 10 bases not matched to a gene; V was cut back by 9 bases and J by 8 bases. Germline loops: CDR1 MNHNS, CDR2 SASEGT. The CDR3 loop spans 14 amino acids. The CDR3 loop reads CASRRDRDREKLFF. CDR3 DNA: TGTGCCAGTCGCCGGGACAGGGATAGGGAAAAACTGTTTTTT.

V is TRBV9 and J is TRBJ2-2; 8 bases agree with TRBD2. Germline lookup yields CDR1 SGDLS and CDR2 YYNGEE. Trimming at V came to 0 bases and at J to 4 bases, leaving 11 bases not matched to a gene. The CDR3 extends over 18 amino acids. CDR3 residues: CASSVDSRGSGGTGELFF. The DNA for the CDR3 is TGTGCCAGCAGCGTAGATTCTAGGGGGAGCGGGGGCACCGGGGAGCTGTTTTTT.

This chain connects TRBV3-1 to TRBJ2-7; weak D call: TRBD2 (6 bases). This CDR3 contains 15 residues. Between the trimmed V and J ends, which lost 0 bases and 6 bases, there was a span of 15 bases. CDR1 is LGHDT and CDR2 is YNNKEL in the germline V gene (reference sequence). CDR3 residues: CASSQDRGSVSEQYF. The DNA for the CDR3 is TGTGCCAGCAGCCAAGATCGGGGGAGTGTCTCCGAGCAGTACTTC.

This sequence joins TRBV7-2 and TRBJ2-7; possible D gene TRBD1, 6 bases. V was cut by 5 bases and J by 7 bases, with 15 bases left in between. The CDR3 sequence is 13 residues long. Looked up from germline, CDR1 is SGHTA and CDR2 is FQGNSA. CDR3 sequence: CASSPFRGEEQYF. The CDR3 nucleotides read TGTGCCAGCAGCCCCTTCAGGGGCGAGGAGCAGTACTTC.

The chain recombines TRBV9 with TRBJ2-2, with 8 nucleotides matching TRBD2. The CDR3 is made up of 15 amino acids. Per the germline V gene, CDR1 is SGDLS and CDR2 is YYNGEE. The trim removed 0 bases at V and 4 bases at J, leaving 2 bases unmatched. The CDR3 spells CASSVGSGSTGELFF. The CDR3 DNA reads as TGTGCCAGCAGCGTAGGGAGCGGGAGCACCGGGGAGCTGTTTTTT.

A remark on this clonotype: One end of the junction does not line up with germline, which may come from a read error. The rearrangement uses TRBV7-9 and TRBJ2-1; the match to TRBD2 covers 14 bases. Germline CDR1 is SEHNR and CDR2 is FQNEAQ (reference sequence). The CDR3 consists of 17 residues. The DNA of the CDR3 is TGTGTCAGCAGCCTTAGACAAGCGGGACTAGCGGGAGATGAGCAGTTCTTC. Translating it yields CVSSLRQAGLAGDEQFF.

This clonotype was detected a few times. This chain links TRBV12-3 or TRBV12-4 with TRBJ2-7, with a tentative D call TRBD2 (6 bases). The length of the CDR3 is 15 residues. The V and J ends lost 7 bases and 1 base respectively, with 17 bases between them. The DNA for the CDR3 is TGTGCCAGCACTCCCCTTGCGGGGAATTCCTACGAGCAGTACTTC. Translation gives CASTPLAGNSYEQYF.

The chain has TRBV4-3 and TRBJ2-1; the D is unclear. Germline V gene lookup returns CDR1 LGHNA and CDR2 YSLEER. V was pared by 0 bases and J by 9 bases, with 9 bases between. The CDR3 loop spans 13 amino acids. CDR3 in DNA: TGCGCCAGCAGCCAAGATCCCCGTCGTGAGCAGTTCTTC. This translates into CASSQDPRREQFF.

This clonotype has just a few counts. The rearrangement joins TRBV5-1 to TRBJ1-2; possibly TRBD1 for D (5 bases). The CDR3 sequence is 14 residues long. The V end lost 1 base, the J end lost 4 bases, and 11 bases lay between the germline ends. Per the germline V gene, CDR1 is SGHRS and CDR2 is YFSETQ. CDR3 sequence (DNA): TGCGCCAGCAGCTTGAGTTCCAGGGTCTATGGCTACACCTTC. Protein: CASSLSSRVYGYTF.

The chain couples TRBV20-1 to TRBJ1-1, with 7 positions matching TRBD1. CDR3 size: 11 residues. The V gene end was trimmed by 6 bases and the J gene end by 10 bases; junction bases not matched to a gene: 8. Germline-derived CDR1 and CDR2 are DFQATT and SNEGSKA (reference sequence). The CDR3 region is CSARQGETAFF. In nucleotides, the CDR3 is TGCAGTGCAAGGCAGGGGGAAACAGCTTTCTTT.

The CDR3 DNA is TGTGCCAGTAGTATAGGAGGCGGACGGCCGGCAACCCAGTTCTTC. Amino acid sequence: CASSIGGGRPATQFF. The J gene is TRBJ2-1, the V gene TRBV19; no reliable D call. Germline loops: CDR1 LNHDA, CDR2 SQIVND (reference sequence). The CDR3 is 15 residues long. V was trimmed by 1 base and J by 13 bases, leaving 20 bases between them.

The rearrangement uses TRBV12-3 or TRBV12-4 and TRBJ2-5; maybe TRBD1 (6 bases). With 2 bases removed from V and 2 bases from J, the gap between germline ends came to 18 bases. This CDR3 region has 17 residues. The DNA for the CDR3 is TGTGCCAGCAGTTTACGGTGGGATACAGGGAAACAAGAGACCCAGTACTTC. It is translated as CASSLRWDTGKQETQYF.

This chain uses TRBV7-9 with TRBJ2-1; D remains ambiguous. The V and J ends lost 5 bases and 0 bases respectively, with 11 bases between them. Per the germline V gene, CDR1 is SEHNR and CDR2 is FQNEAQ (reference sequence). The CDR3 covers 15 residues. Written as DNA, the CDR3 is TGTGCCAGCAGCGTAGAGGTTAGCTCCTACAATGAGCAGTTCTTC. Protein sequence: CASSVEVSSYNEQFF.

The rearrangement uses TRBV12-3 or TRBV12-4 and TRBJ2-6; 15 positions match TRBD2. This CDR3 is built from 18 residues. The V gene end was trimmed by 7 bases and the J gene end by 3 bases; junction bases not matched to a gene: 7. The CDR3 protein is CASTTGLAGGSGANVLTF. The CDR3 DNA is TGTGCCAGCACGACCGGACTAGCGGGAGGGAGTGGGGCCAACGTCCTGACTTTC.

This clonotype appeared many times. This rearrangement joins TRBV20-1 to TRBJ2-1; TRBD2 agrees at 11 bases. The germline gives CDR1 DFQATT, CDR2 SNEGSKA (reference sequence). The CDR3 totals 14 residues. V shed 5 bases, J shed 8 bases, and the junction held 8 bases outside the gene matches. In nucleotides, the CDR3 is TGCAGTGCTCCTACTAGCGGGAGAATTGATGAGCAGTTCTTC. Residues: CSAPTSGRIDEQFF.

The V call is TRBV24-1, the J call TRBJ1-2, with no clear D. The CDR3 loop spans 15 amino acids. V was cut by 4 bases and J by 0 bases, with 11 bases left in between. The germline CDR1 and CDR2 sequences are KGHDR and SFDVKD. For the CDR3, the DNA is TGTGCCACCAGTGACCTAACACAGACTAACTATGGCTACACCTTC. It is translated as CATSDLTQTNYGYTF.

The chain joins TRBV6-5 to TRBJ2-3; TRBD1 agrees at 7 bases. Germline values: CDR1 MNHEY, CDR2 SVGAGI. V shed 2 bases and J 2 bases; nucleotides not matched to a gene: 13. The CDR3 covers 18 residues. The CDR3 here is CASSYPRYRGPHTDTQYF. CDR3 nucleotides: TGTGCCAGCAGTTACCCACGCTACAGGGGACCCCACACAGATACGCAGTATTTT.

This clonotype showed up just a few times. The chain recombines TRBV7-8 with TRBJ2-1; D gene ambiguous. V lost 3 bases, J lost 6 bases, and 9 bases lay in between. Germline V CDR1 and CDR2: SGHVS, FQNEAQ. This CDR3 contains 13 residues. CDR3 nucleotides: TGTGCCAGCAGCTTTGGACCGTTCAATGAGCAGTTCTTC. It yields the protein CASSFGPFNEQFF.